This T cell receptor beta chain came from a study of CD8+ T cells in alopecia areata (dated by TCRdb to 2016 to 2019). With regard to the full study: Treated patients were enrolled in an open-label pilot trial of oral tofacitinib, 5 to 10 mg twice daily, for moderate-to-severe alopecia areata. Amplification of TCRbeta CDR3 regions was done by immunoSEQ multiplex PCR using 35 Vbeta forward primers and 13 Jbeta reverse primers. Disease severity in treated patients was measured with the SALT score, which quantifies the percentage of affected scalp surface area. RNA came from the PAXgene miRNA kit for fixed scalp, the miRNeasy kit for PBMCs, and the RNeasy kit for mouse skin. Biopsies were taken from tofacitinib-treated patients at baseline and at 4 and 24 weeks of treatment, and a later scalp biopsy was taken in several of the tofacitinib-treated patients. In both human patients and the C3H/HeJ mouse model, the study applied high-throughput TCRbeta sequencing to look at T cell clonal expansion in alopecia areata. Clonality in the scalp was compared among normal scalp (n=4), patchy alopecia areata scalp (n=8), and alopecia totalis/universalis scalp (n=8). Tofacitinib was administered for 6 to 18 months, and 6 months of follow-up off drug were then conducted to assess delayed response and recurrence. In humans, TCRbeta sequencing was performed on scalp tissue and on sorted CD4+ and CD8+ peripheral blood T cells from healthy controls and from patients with patchy or totalis/universalis alopecia areata.

The CDR3 numbers 15 residues from cysteine through phenylalanine. CDR3 DNA only is kept here, 45 bases in frame from base 1. The germline V gene specifies MGHRA as CDR1 and YSYEKL as CDR2. V and J lose 2 bases and 6 bases, and a span of 11 bases separates them. In light of the paper, this sample's time point label describes: around 24 weeks on oral tofacitinib. The sample's treatment or condition label is to be understood as: oral pan-JAK inhibitor, 5-10 mg twice daily. Lesional scalp punch biopsies and peripheral blood were obtained from alopecia areata patients. PBMCs were isolated by density centrifugation and stained for CD3, CD4 and CD8, and CD4+ and CD8+ T cells were sorted on a FACSAria. In the case of this clone: It has no known antigen specificity. Base qualities are missing; no much larger clone stands one base away.

Library construction relied on the immunoSEQ multiplex PCR assay. RNA was extracted from all samples and reverse transcribed into cDNA as template for TCR sequencing. First-strand cDNA was synthesized using SuperScript III with a 2:1 mix of oligo-dT and random hexamers. Amplification bias was assessed with a synthetic immune receptor repertoire, and residual bias was removed computationally. From the authors' description of their analysis: Raw reads were preprocessed to remove errors, and CDR3 was defined by IMGT conventions from the conserved cysteine to phenylalanine. Clonality was calculated as 1 minus Shannon entropy normalized by log2 of the number of productive unique TCRs. Scalp TCRbeta sequences were cross-referenced with sorted blood CD4 and CD8 repertoires so that the CD4 or CD8 identity of scalp clones could be inferred. TCRdb limited this immuneACCESS table to in-frame rearrangements with V and J called. A share of clones is missing; checked studies link under half to unresolved V genes, and the rest is unexplained. That table supplies the V and J calls and clone size; D and trimming were determined from the DNA. This sample is represented by about 100,000 clones; roughly 46% of them were singletons. The ten largest clones represent 18% of the sample.

What the study reported, not specific to this receptor: The treated cohort was small, with a single nonresponder, so links between baseline CD8+ expansion and response need larger studies. Unlike mouse skin, where gammadelta T cells dominate, normal human skin contains resident alphabeta T cells that get sequenced too, which complicates analysis of the scalp TCR repertoire. With tofacitinib, both scalp clonality and the number of expanded CD8+ clones among the top 100 scalp clones went down significantly. Lesional scalp, especially in alopecia totalis/universalis, showed higher clonality and more expanded CD8+ clones than normal scalp, suggesting antigenic drive. Many expanded lesional clones were found to persist in scalp and blood during tofacitinib treatment, and relapse after treatment cessation may be partly explained by this persistence. Compared with mice, TCR sequences shared between patients were less clear, possibly partly because of HLA diversity across the patient population.

The receptor was derived from a human donor with alopecia areata. The chain employs TRBV4-1 and TRBJ1-6; matching of 5 bases hints at TRBD1 as the D gene. Sequenced material: CD8+ T cells sorted from blood, taken at week 24, from a patient treated with tofacitinib. The DNA sequence is as follows: TGCGCCAGCAGCCAAAAACAGGTCCTTAATTCACCCCTCCACTTT. This sequence encodes CASSQKQVLNSPLHF.